Only one count was recorded for the clone carrying this T cell receptor beta chain. Its specificity is unknown. The sample originates from a study of tumor-infiltrating lymphocytes in primary liver carcinoma. Study-level findings and limits: Found in all five tumor regions were only about 7-24% of top clones.

Taking roughly 20-34 mg of unsorted bulk tissue, the authors co-extracted RNA and DNA. Surgical resection served as treatment for the primary liver carcinoma of these patients. This CDR3 comprises 16 residues. The germline gives CDR1 SQVTM, CDR2 ANQGSEA. Trimming took 6 bases from V and 7 from J, leaving 26 bases between them. Reverse transcription of 500 to 650 ng total RNA with a constant-region primer produced TCR beta cDNA. Investigators got TCR beta libraries out of three nested multiplex PCR rounds, done with slightly modified ARM-PCR. TRBV1-TRBV30 forward primers paired with a C-beta reverse primer were used in the first two PCR rounds, which ran roughly 9 cycles each. TCRdb fed the multiplex PCR reads into MiXCR, producing one record per CDR3 protein. This table holds fewer than 200,000 distinct CDR3 sequences, around four fifths found once.

The sequenced sample consisted of tumor tissue from primary liver carcinoma. The chain recombines TRBV29-1 with TRBJ2-3; D remains unclear. This clonotype was obtained from a man between 35 and 55 years old with primary liver carcinoma and hepatitis B virus infection. CDR3 sequence (DNA): TGCAGCGTCGCTGGAGTGGACGGTCGTAACAGAAATACGCAGTATTTT. As protein: CSVAGVDGRNRNTQYF.